Each of the 10 T cell receptor beta chains below was sequenced from the same sample in a study of cytomegalovirus exposure and HLA in healthy donors. Primers: 60 Vbeta forward and 13 Jbeta reverse. Produced via immunoSEQ multiplex PCR; TCRdb's table is partial and in-frame only. The sample includes about 58,000 clones. The material sequenced was PBMCs. The source of these receptors is a male donor in good health and CMV-seronegative.

This chain joins TRBV28 and TRBJ1-6; the D is unclear. The V end was cut by 5 bases, the J end by 5 bases, with 7 bases between. The CDR3 has 13 amino acids. Germline V gene sequence: CDR1 MDHEN, CDR2 SYDVKM. The CDR3, as DNA: TGTGCCAGCAGTCGCCAGAATAATTCACCCCTCCACTTT. Encoded protein: CASSRQNNSPLHF.

This rearrangement joins TRBV15 to TRBJ1-2; the D is unclear. The CDR3 totals 13 residues. The germline CDR1 and CDR2 sequences are LNHNV and YYDKDF (reference sequence). The germline V and J ends were trimmed by 4 bases and 7 bases, with 13 bases remaining between them. The CDR3 protein is CATSIRTGSGYTF. In DNA form, the CDR3 reads TGTGCCACCAGCATACGGACTGGTAGTGGCTACACCTTC.

The rearrangement joins TRBV28 to TRBJ1-5, with 7 bases that match TRBD1. This CDR3 comprises 16 residues. Looked up from germline, CDR1 is MDHEN and CDR2 is SYDVKM. After removal of 3 bases from V and 1 base from J, the junction contained 6 bases not matched to a gene. The DNA of the CDR3 is TGTGCCAGCAGTTTCCCACAGGGGAGAAGCAATCAGCCCCAGCATTTT. It codes for CASSFPQGRSNQPQHF.

This chain joins TRBV7-8 and TRBJ2-6; TRBD1 aligns across 8 bases. Germline lookup yields CDR1 SGHVS and CDR2 FQNEAQ. The CDR3 is 16 residues long. V trimming: 4 bases; J trimming: 3 bases; junction bases outside the gene matches: 5. The CDR3 bases are TGTGCCAGCAGCTCAATCAGGGGGCATGGGGCCAACGTCCTGACTTTC. This encodes CASSSIRGHGANVLTF.

The rearrangement links TRBV10-3 to TRBJ1-5; a possible D gene is TRBD1 (5 bases). This CDR3 contains 14 residues. Germline-derived CDR1 and CDR2 are ENHRY and SYGVKD. V shed 1 base and J shed 6 bases, with 10 bases lying between them. CDR3 DNA: TGTGCCATCAGTGAGTTCGGCAGGGCTCAGCCCCAGCATTTT. Protein: CAISEFGRAQPQHF.

The chain employs TRBV6-5 and TRBJ1-5, with 10 bases identical to TRBD1. The CDR3 runs 14 residues. V was clipped by 5 bases and J by 7 bases; unmatched bases: 5. The germline CDR1 and CDR2 sequences are MNHEY and SVGAGI. The CDR3 sequence: CASSPGQGNQPQHF. The CDR3 DNA reads as TGTGCCAGCAGTCCGGGACAGGGGAACCAGCCCCAGCATTTT.

The chain links TRBV5-4 to TRBJ2-7; the match to TRBD1 covers 7 bases. CDR3 length: 16 residues. Germline CDR1 and CDR2: SGHNT and YYREEE (reference sequence). With 0 bases clipped from V and 2 bases from J, the junction kept 8 bases outside the gene matches. CDR3 bases: TGTGCCAGCAGCTTGGGGGGACAGTCCCGGGCCTACGAGCAGTACTTC. Translation gives CASSLGGQSRAYEQYF.

The chain couples TRBV28 to TRBJ2-7; 12 bases fit TRBD2. CDR1 and CDR2 from the germline V gene are MDHEN and SYDVKM. This CDR3 has 15 residues. The J segment lost 5 bases and the V segment lost 6 bases, leaving 8 bases of the junction unmatched. As DNA, the CDR3 is TGTGCCAGCAGCCCTCTAGCGGGGGGGCCCCACGAGCAGTACTTC. This translates into CASSPLAGGPHEQYF.

The J gene is TRBJ2-6, the V gene TRBV7-9, with a weak D call TRBD1 (6 bases). The germline V gene encodes CDR1 SEHNR and CDR2 FQNEAQ (reference sequence). The CDR3 length is 15 residues. The V end was cut by 5 bases, the J end by 4 bases, with 12 bases between. The CDR3 region is CASSTTGWGANVLTF. The CDR3 nucleotides read TGTGCCAGCAGCACCACAGGGTGGGGGGCCAACGTCCTGACTTTC.

The gene calls are TRBV30 and TRBJ1-2, with D uncertain. Trimming cost V 2 bases and J 7 bases, with 8 bases left between them. Germline CDR1 and CDR2: GTSNPN and SVGIG (reference sequence). This CDR3 has 11 amino acids. The CDR3 region is CAWSRGFGYTF. In nucleotides, the CDR3 is TGTGCCTGGAGTCGGGGTTTTGGCTACACCTTC. Looking up the rest from reference TRBV30 and TRBJ1-2 gives the full variable domain: SQTIHQWPATLVQPVGSPLSLECTVEGTSNPNLYWYRQAAGRGLQLLFYSVGIGQISSEVPQNLSASRPQDRQFILSSKKLLLSDSGFYLCAWSRGFGYTFGSGTRLTVV.